This T cell receptor beta chain was profiled in a study of identical twins. One entry per CDR3 protein, called by TCRdb with MiXCR from the 5' RACE reads. The table has hundreds of thousands of distinct CDR3 sequences, 18% seen once. CDR3 length: 15 amino acids. V was shortened by 5 bases and J by 0 bases, with 14 bases between the two germline ends. Per germline, CDR1 SGHVS and CDR2 FNYEAQ. The same sample was also studied in work on T cells expressing NK-cell markers.

The source material was PBMCs. The genes are TRBV7-6 and TRBJ2-7, with D hard to call. This TCR came from a woman between 18 and 29 years old in good health. CDR3 sequence: CASSRSGSSSYEQYF. The CDR3 coding sequence is TGTGCCAGCAGCCGGTCTGGCAGCAGCTCCTACGAGCAGTACTTC.